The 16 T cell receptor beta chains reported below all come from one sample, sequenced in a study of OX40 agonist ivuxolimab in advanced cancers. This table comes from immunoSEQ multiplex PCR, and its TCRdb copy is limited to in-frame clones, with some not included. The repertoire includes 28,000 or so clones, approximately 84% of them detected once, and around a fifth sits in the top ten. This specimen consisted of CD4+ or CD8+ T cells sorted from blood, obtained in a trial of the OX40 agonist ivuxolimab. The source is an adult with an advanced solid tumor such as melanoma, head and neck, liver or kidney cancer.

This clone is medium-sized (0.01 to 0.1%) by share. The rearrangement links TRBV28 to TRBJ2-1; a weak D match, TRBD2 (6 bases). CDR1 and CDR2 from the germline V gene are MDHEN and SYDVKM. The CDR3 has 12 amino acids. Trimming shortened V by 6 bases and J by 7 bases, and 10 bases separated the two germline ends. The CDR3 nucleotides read TGTGCCAGCAGACAACGGGAGAATGAGCAGTTCTTC. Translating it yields CASRQRENEQFF.

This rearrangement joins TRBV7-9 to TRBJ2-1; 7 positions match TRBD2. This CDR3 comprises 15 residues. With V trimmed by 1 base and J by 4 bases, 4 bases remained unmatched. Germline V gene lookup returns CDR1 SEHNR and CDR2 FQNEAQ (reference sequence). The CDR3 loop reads CASSLGAGRYNEQFF. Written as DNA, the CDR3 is TGTGCCAGCAGCTTAGGAGCGGGACGTTACAATGAGCAGTTCTTC.

This chain's CDR3 is CASSVAAGEYEQYF. The CDR3 nucleotides read TGTGCCAGCAGCGTAGCTGCGGGTGAATACGAGCAGTACTTC. The rearrangement links TRBV9 to TRBJ2-7, with D possibly matching TRBD2 (5 bases). Germline V CDR1 and CDR2: SGDLS, YYNGEE. Trimming pared 0 bases from V and 4 bases from J, leaving 11 bases between. This CDR3 comprises 14 residues.

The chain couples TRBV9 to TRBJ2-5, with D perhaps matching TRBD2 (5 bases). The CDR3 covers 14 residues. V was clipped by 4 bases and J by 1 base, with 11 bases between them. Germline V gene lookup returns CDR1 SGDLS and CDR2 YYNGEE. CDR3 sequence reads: CASSPQDFQETQYF. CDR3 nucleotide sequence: TGTGCCAGCAGCCCCCAGGACTTCCAAGAGACCCAGTACTTC. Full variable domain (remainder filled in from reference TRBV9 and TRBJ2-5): DSGVTQTPKHLITATGQRVTLRCSPRSGDLSVYWYQQSLDQGLQFLIQYYNGEERAKGNILERFSAQQFPDLHSELNLSSLELGDSALYFCASSPQDFQETQYFGPGTRLLVL.

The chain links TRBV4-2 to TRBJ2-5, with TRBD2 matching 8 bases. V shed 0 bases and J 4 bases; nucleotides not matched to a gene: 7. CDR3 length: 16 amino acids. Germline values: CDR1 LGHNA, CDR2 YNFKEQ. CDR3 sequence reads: CASSQEERELGETQYF. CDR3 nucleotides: TGTGCCAGCAGCCAAGAAGAGCGGGAGTTAGGAGAGACCCAGTACTTC.

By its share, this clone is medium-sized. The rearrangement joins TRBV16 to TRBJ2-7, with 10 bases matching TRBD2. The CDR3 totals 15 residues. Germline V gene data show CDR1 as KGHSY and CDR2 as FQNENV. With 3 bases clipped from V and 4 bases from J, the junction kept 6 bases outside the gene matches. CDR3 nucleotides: TGTGCCAGCAGCCATGGGACTAGCGCGCATTACGAGCAGTACTTC. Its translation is CASSHGTSAHYEQYF.

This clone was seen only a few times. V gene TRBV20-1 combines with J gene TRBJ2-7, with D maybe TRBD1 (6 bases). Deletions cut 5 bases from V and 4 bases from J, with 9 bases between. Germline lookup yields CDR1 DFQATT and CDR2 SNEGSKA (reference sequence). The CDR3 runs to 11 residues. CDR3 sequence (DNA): TGCAGTGCTGTACAGGGTTACGAGCAGTACTTC. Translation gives CSAVQGYEQYF.

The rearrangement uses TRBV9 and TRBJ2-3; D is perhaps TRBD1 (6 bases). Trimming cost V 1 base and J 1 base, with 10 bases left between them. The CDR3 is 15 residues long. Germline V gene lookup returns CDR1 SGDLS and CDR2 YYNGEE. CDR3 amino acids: CASSVRSGGTDTQYF. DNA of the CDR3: TGTGCCAGCAGCGTACGGTCAGGGGGCACAGATACGCAGTATTTT.

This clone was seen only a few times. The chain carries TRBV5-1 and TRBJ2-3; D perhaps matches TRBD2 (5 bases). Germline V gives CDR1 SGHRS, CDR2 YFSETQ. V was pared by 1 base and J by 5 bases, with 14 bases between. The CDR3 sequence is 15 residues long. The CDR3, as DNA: TGCGCCAGCAGCTTGAAATGGGGAGCGGAAGATACGCAGTATTTT. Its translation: CASSLKWGAEDTQYF.

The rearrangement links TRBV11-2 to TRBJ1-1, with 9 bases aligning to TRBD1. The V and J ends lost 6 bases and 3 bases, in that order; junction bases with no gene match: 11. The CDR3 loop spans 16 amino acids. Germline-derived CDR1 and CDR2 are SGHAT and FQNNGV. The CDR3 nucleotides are TGTGCCAGCAGTTACGGGACAGGGATTGGGGACACTGAAGCTTTCTTT. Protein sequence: CASSYGTGIGDTEAFF.

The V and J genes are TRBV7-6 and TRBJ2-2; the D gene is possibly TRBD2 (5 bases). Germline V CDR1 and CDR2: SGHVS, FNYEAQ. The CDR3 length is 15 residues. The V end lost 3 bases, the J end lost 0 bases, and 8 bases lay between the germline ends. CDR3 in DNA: TGTGCCAGCAGCTTTTTCGGGACGAACACCGGGGAGCTGTTTTTT. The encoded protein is CASSFFGTNTGELFF.

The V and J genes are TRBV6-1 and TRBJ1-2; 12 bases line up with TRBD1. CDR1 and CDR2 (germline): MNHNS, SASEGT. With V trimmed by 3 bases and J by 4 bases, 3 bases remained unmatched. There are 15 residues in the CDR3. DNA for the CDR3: TGTGCCAGCAGTGAGGGGACAGGGGGCGTCTATGGCTACACCTTC. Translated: CASSEGTGGVYGYTF.

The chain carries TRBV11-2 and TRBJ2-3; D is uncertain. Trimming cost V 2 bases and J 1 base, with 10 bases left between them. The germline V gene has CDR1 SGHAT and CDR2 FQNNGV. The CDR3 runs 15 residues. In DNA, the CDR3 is TGTGCCAGCAGCTTACCAGGAGTGGGCACAGATACGCAGTATTTT. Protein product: CASSLPGVGTDTQYF. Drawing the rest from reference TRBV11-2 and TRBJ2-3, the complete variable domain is EAGVAQSPRYKIIEKRQSVAFWCNPISGHATLYWYQQILGQGPKLLIQFQNNGVVDDSQLPKDRFSAERLKGVDSTLKIQPAKLEDSAVYLCASSLPGVGTDTQYFGPGTRLTVL.

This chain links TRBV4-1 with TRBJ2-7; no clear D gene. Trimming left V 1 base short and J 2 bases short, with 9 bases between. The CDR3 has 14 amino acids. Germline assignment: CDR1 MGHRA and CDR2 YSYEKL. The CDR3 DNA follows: TGCGCCAGCAGCCAAGGAAAGGGCCCCTACGAGCAGTACTTC. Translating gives CASSQGKGPYEQYF.

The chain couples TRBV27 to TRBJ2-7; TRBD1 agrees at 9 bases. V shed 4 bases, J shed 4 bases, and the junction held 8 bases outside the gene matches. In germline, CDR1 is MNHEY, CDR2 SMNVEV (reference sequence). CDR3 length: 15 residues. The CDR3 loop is CASSSPGTGFYEQYF. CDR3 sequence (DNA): TGTGCCAGCAGTTCTCCGGGGACAGGGTTTTACGAGCAGTACTTC.

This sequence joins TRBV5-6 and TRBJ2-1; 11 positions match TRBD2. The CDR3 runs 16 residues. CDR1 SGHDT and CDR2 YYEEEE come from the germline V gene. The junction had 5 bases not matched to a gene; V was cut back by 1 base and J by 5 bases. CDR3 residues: CASSLLTSGMDNEQFF. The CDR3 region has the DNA TGTGCCAGCAGCTTGTTGACTAGCGGGATGGACAATGAGCAGTTCTTC.